These T cell receptor beta chains were read from a single sample in a study of T cells in Graves' hyperthyroidism and ophthalmopathy. TCRdb redid the calling of the multiplex PCR reads with MiXCR, one entry per CDR3 protein. The sample holds around 700,000 distinct CDR3 sequences; approximately 19% are singletons and the top ten take roughly a sixth. The source material was blood. The receptors come from a woman aged 50 to 65 with Graves' hyperthyroidism that later progressed to Graves' ophthalmopathy. Each CDR3 is given without its conserved first and last residue. The listing skips clone size in some rows; elsewhere it reads once, few, many or a size class.

-	TRBV7-7	ASSLRPSYEQY
many	TRBV7-9	ASSHNRGHADTQY
-	TRBV11-2	ASSLGASSSPLH
few	TRBV5-5	ASSPRTGADEQF
many	TRBV19	ASSTGTSDVYEQY
many	TRBV3-1	ASSQGLRGSNYEQY
many	TRBV7-6	ASSPGVATDTQY
many	TRBV2	ASSINQETQY
many	TRBV19	ASHGVFTDTQY
-	TRBV6-2/TRBV6-3	ASSYSGQGANEQY
many	TRBV12-3/TRBV12-4	ASSFGTVNEKLF
-	TRBV2	ASSWTGVGTEAF
many	TRBV5-1	ASRQGDTNTEAF
-	TRBV19	ASSPRKGMNTEAF
few	TRBV12-3/TRBV12-4	ASGDFTGELF
many	TRBV30	AWSVGDLMTNEKLF
-	TRBV6-1	ASQYGGAGDTQY
-	TRBV5-1	ASEDRDAFNQPQH
-	TRBV29-1	SVDPPRFRPSYNEQF
few	TRBV6-5	ASSLNSGSQY
-	TRBV5-4	ASSSTSGGLGEQF
few	TRBV25-1	ASSEYMGTGVSYNEQF
few	TRBV7-9	ASSLLSAGGYT
-	TRBV20-1	NANRPEAAGEDTQY
many	TRBV5-1	ASSLDDWTNGYT
-	TRBV20-1	SAVPGLRGSPLH